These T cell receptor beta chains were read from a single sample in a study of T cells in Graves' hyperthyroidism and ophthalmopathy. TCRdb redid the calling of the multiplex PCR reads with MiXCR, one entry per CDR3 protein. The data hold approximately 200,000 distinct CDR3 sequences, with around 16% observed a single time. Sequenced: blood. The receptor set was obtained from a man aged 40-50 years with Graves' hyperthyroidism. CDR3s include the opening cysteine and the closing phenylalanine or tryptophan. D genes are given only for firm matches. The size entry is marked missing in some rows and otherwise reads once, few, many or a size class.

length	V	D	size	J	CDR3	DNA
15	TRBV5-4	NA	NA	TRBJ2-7	CASSPRTGQPYEQYF	TGTGCCAGCAGCCCTAGGACTGGCCAGCCCTACGAGCAGTACTTC
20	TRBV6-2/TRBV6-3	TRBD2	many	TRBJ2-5	CASSYSHTGTSGGRQETQYF	TGTGCCAGCAGTTACTCGCACACCGGGACTAGCGGGGGACGACAAGAGACCCAGTACTTC
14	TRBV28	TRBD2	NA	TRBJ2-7	CASSLAAGAVWQYF	TGTGCCAGCAGTTTAGCAGCGGGGGCGGTATGGCAGTACTTC
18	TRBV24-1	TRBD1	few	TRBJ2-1	CATSDYLVGQGGWVEQFF	TGTGCCACCAGTGATTATCTTGTGGGACAGGGAGGGTGGGTTGAGCAGTTCTTC
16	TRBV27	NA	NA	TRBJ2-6	CASSPLRGSGANVLTF	TGTGCCAGCAGTCCACTCAGAGGCTCTGGGGCCAACGTCCTGACTTTC
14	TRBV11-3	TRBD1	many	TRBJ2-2	CASSVGQRGGELFF	TGTGCCAGCAGCGTGGGACAGCGTGGCGGGGAGCTGTTTTTT
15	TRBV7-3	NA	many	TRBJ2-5	CASSRGTGNQETQYF	TGTGCCAGCAGCCGTGGAACAGGCAACCAAGAGACCCAGTACTTC
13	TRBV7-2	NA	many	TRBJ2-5	CASSPVVRETQYF	TGTGCCAGCAGCCCCGTAGTACGAGAGACCCAGTACTTC
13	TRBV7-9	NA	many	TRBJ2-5	CASKGGRARTQYF	TGTGCCAGCAAAGGGGGAAGGGCGAGGACCCAGTACTTC
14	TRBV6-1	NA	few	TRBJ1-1	CASILQAFNTEAFF	TGTGCCAGCATTTTACAGGCGTTCAACACTGAAGCTTTCTTT